A selection of T cell receptor beta chains follows, all from one sample in a study of T cell responses to AZD1222 COVID-19 vaccine. Assay used: immunoSEQ multiplex PCR; TCRdb lists only in-frame clones, some missing. The table lists about 99,000 clones, about 89% of them singletons. The sequenced sample was peripheral blood, obtained 28 days after the second AZD1222 dose. Receptor source: an adult who received the AZD1222 COVID-19 vaccine. Each CDR3 is given without its conserved first and last residue.

J: TRBJ2-2
V: TRBV20-1
CDR3: SASGQGVSLGELF

J: TRBJ1-2
V: TRBV28
CDR3: VAGGGYGYT

J: TRBJ2-5
V: TRBV7-2
CDR3: ASSFQETQY

J: TRBJ2-1
V: TRBV7-2
CDR3: ASSPGGRPRGEWF

J: TRBJ1-1
V: TRBV19
CDR3: ASSGKKPMNTEAF

J: TRBJ2-7
V: TRBV7-9
CDR3: ASSRGMYEQY

J: TRBJ2-7
V: TRBV3-1/TRBV3-2
CDR3: ASSLGTPLDEQY

J: TRBJ2-1
V: TRBV19
CDR3: ASSTIRGLAPHNEQF

J: TRBJ1-2
V: TRBV27
CDR3: ASSDGRFPNYGYT

J: TRBJ2-5
V: TRBV6-5
CDR3: ASSYLETQY

J: TRBJ1-6
V: TRBV29-1
CDR3: SVATGTPNSPLH

J: TRBJ1-4
V: TRBV13
CDR3: ASSLGAEKLF

J: TRBJ1-5
V: TRBV29-1
CDR3: SVGDSFNQPQH

J: TRBJ2-6
V: TRBV28
CDR3: ASSLGRAGGAGANVLT

J: TRBJ1-4
V: TRBV28
CDR3: ASRGGATNEKLF

J: TRBJ2-1
V: TRBV18
CDR3: ASSPLLAGDNEQF

J: TRBJ1-1
V: TRBV6-5
CDR3: ASSYGGRWDTEAF

J: TRBJ1-2
V: TRBV15
CDR3: ATSMKANYGYT

J: TRBJ1-5
V: TRBV28
CDR3: ASSPPGQGAGQPQH

J: TRBJ2-7
V: TRBV4-1
CDR3: ASSLRGLAGGSYEQY

J: TRBJ1-2
V: TRBV7-2
CDR3: ASSLVMISTGYGYT

J: TRBJ2-5
V: TRBV5-8
CDR3: ASSLWVLAEETQY

J: TRBJ1-1
V: TRBV5-1
CDR3: ASSTWTGDVEAF

J: TRBJ2-1
V: TRBV28
CDR3: ASSSTSGRHLEQF

J: TRBJ2-3
V: TRBV28
CDR3: ASSLWADGGVGSTDTQY

J: TRBJ1-5
V: TRBV28
CDR3: ASSPVGGPGGNQPQH

J: TRBJ1-1
V: TRBV21-1
CDR3: ASSLRGGTEAF

J: TRBJ1-1
V: TRBV10-3
CDR3: AISESAGMTEAF

J: TRBJ2-7
V: TRBV28
CDR3: ASSFPLSYEQY

J: TRBJ2-1
V: TRBV19
CDR3: ASSILRGPYNEQF

J: TRBJ1-5
V: TRBV6-6
CDR3: ASRTARNQPQH

J: TRBJ2-2
V: TRBV5-6
CDR3: ASSYRGVAGELF

J: TRBJ1-2
V: TRBV6-5
CDR3: ASRQRQGSAYGYT

J: TRBJ2-1
V: TRBV28
CDR3: ASSLGLYNEQF

J: TRBJ2-1
V: TRBV12-5
CDR3: ASGLGEPSDEQF

J: TRBJ2-1
V: TRBV24-1
CDR3: ATSDRSYNEQF

J: TRBJ2-1
V: TRBV18
CDR3: ASSDLAGDNEQF

J: TRBJ1-3
V: TRBV5-4
CDR3: ASRQEPSGNTIY

J: TRBJ2-3
V: TRBV20-1
CDR3: SASEAARDTQY

J: TRBJ2-1
V: TRBV4-3
CDR3: ASSQVTSAGGQNEQF